These 22 T cell receptor beta chains were sequenced from one sample in a study of T cells after posttransplantation cyclophosphamide. The data were produced by immunoSEQ multiplex PCR, yet TCRdb's version contains in-frame clones alone and is incomplete. The sample yields fewer than 35,000 clones, without any singletons. Sequencing was performed on PBMCs. These receptors originate from a woman aged 60-70 years in good health, CMV-negative, and a related stem cell transplant donor.

In its sample, this clone was seen a few times. The V and J genes are TRBV28 and TRBJ1-2; a weak D match, TRBD1 (5 bases). The CDR3 consists of 15 residues. The V gene's germline CDR1 is MDHEN and CDR2 SYDVKM. Trimming cost V 0 bases and J 6 bases, with 14 bases left between them. The chain's CDR3 is CASSLWSGGADGYTF. The CDR3 DNA follows: TGTGCCAGCAGTTTATGGTCGGGAGGGGCGGATGGCTACACCTTC.

This clone was seen a handful of times. The genes are TRBV29-1 and TRBJ2-5; D not certain. With 4 bases removed from V and 0 bases from J, the gap between germline ends came to 6 bases. Germline V gives CDR1 SQVTM, CDR2 ANQGSEA. This CDR3 has 12 residues. The CDR3 reads CSVVHNQETQYF. CDR3 DNA: TGCAGCGTTGTGCACAACCAAGAGACCCAGTACTTC.

This clone was counted between two and nine times. The chain uses TRBV12-3 or TRBV12-4 and TRBJ2-3, with 12 bases lining up with TRBD2. The CDR3 spans 17 residues. Trimming at V came to 6 bases and at J to 1 base, leaving 8 bases not matched to a gene. The CDR3 region has the DNA TGTGCCAGCAGGCTTCGAGCTAGCGGGGGGGGCACAGATACGCAGTATTTT. It encodes CASRLRASGGGTDTQYF.

The CDR3 bases are TGTGCCAGCAGTTTCTCCCCCGTGGCTCCTAACTATGGCTACACCTTC. Protein product: CASSFSPVAPNYGYTF. The chain couples TRBV12-3 or TRBV12-4 to TRBJ1-2; D not certain. The CDR3 sequence is 16 residues long. The V end was cut by 3 bases, the J end by 0 bases, with 14 bases between.

This clone was detected many times. The V and J genes are TRBV11-2 and TRBJ2-6, with D uncertain. Germline CDR1 and CDR2: SGHAT and FQNNGV. There are 17 residues in the CDR3. V lost 9 bases to trimming and J lost 4 bases, with 22 bases between them. CDR3 region: CARDPIGFSLGANVLTF. In nucleotides, the CDR3 is TGTGCCAGAGATCCCATAGGGTTCTCTCTCGGGGCCAACGTCCTGACTTTC.

The table lists this clone with many counts. The chain has TRBV10-1 and TRBJ2-7, with 7 bases fitting TRBD1. Germline values: CDR1 WNHNN, CDR2 SYGVQD (reference sequence). V lost 6 bases and J lost 4; bases outside the gene matches: 12. CDR3 length: 15 amino acids. CDR3 DNA sequence: TGCGCCAGCAGCCAAACCAGACAGGGTAATTACGAGCAGTACTTC. It encodes CASSQTRQGNYEQYF.

This clone was detected many times. This chain connects TRBV28 to TRBJ2-3, with TRBD2 matching 11 bases. CDR1 MDHEN and CDR2 SYDVKM come from the germline V gene. This CDR3 is built from 19 residues. Trimming removed 0 bases from V and 6 bases from J; junction bases left unmatched: 14. The DNA of the CDR3 is TGTGCCAGCAGTTTATGGACCCCCTCACAGACTAGCGGGGAGGATACGCAGTATTTT. It is translated as CASSLWTPSQTSGEDTQYF.

In this sample, this clone turned up many times. The chain has TRBV24-1 and TRBJ1-4, with D maybe TRBD1 (6 bases). Germline lookup yields CDR1 KGHDR and CDR2 SFDVKD. V was trimmed by 2 bases and J by 8 bases, leaving 14 bases between them. The CDR3 loop spans 15 amino acids. The CDR3 reads CATSDSTGIGEKLFF. The CDR3 DNA follows: TGTGCCACCAGTGATTCAACAGGGATTGGAGAAAAACTGTTTTTT.

Ten or more counts support this clone. J is TRBJ1-3 and V is TRBV27; possible D gene TRBD1, 6 bases. CDR1 is MNHEY and CDR2 is SMNVEV in the germline V gene (reference sequence). V was cut by 0 bases and J by 2 bases, with 11 bases left in between. There are 16 residues in the CDR3. The CDR3: CASSLSSGTTGNTIYF. CDR3 sequence (DNA): TGTGCCAGCAGTTTATCCTCCGGGACAACTGGAAACACCATATATTTT.

The chain combines TRBV27 with TRBJ1-5; perhaps TRBD1 as D (6 bases). Trimming cost V 6 bases and J 0 bases, with 12 bases left between them. This CDR3 spans 15 amino acids. Germline CDR1 is MNHEY and CDR2 is SMNVEV (reference sequence). The CDR3 sequence is CASSADSYSNQPQHF. As DNA, the CDR3 is TGTGCCAGCAGCGCGGACAGCTATAGCAATCAGCCCCAGCATTTT.

This clone appeared a few times. This sequence joins TRBV7-3 and TRBJ1-5, with D tentatively TRBD1 (6 bases). From germline, CDR1 is SGHTA and CDR2 FQGTGA. The CDR3 extends over 15 amino acids. Trimming took off 4 bases at V and 4 bases at J, with 14 bases between the two ends. Written as DNA, the CDR3 is TGTGCCAGCAGCTGGGGGGGAAGGGGGAATCAGCCCCAGCATTTT. Amino acids: CASSWGGRGNQPQHF. The full variable domain, rest sourced from reference TRBV7-3 and TRBJ1-5, is GAGVSQTPSNKVTEKGKYVELRCDPISGHTALYWYRQSLGQGPEFLIYFQGTGAADDSGLPNDRFFAVRPEGSVSTLKIQRTERGDSAVYLCASSWGGRGNQPQHFGDGTRLSIL.

This clone occurred many times. The J gene is TRBJ2-3, the V gene TRBV11-2; 9 bases match TRBD2. Germline V lookup: CDR1 SGHAT, CDR2 FQNNGV. This CDR3 is built from 15 residues. V trimming: 4 bases; J trimming: 2 bases; junction bases outside the gene matches: 4. The CDR3 DNA follows: TGTGCCAGCAGCTATTCTAGCGGGATCACAGATACGCAGTATTTT. Translation: CASSYSSGITDTQYF.

The sample holds many counts of this clone. J is TRBJ1-2 and V is TRBV6-2 or TRBV6-3; a possible D gene is TRBD1 (6 bases). V was clipped by 5 bases and J by 7 bases, with 17 bases between them. This CDR3 is 14 amino acids long. CDR1 is MNHEY, CDR2 SVGEGT, per germline. This chain's CDR3 is CASSPAGEDGGYTF. CDR3 in DNA: TGTGCCAGCAGTCCGGCAGGGGAGGATGGTGGCTACACCTTC.

The chain couples TRBV24-1 to TRBJ2-3; D unresolved. The CDR3 consists of 15 residues. Trimming removed 4 bases at V and 0 bases at J, with 10 bases between. CDR1 and CDR2 (germline): KGHDR, SFDVKD. The CDR3 region is CATSDPPGSTDTQYF. In DNA, the CDR3 is TGTGCCACCAGTGACCCGCCAGGAAGCACAGATACGCAGTATTTT.

This clone has a count of ten or more. The chain uses TRBV2 and TRBJ2-1, with a possible D match to TRBD2 (7 bases). The germline gives CDR1 SNHLY, CDR2 FYNNEI. V lost 7 bases to trimming and J lost 7 bases, with 23 bases between them. The CDR3 totals 16 residues. CDR3 residues: CASTLRGGGQGNEQFF. CDR3 DNA sequence: TGTGCCAGCACTCTTAGGGGCGGGGGCCAAGGGAATGAGCAGTTCTTC.

CDR3 nucleotides: TGTGCCAGCAGCTTAGTCCTCTCTAGCGGGGGGGCCTATGAGCAGTTCTTC. Residues: CASSLVLSSGGAYEQFF. This chain connects TRBV7-3 to TRBJ2-1; 12 bases match TRBD2. The CDR3 extends over 17 amino acids. The ends lost 2 bases at V and 8 bases at J; junction bases unmatched: 10. Germline V CDR1 and CDR2: SGHTA, FQGTGA. Variable domain in full (rest from reference TRBV7-3 and TRBJ2-1): GAGVSQTPSNKVTEKGKYVELRCDPISGHTALYWYRQSLGQGPEFLIYFQGTGAADDSGLPNDRFFAVRPEGSVSTLKIQRTERGDSAVYLCASSLVLSSGGAYEQFFGPGTRLTVL.

CDR3 bases: TGTGCCAGCAGCGTAGCTCCCAGGGAGCCCCAGCATTTT. Protein product: CASSVAPREPQHF. The rearrangement uses TRBV9 and TRBJ1-5; D may be TRBD1 (5 bases). Deletions cut 0 bases from V and 8 bases from J, with 9 bases between. Germline V gives CDR1 SGDLS, CDR2 YYNGEE. This CDR3 contains 13 residues.

This clone was counted ten times or more. The genes are TRBV6-1 and TRBJ1-5; the match to TRBD1 covers 7 bases. This CDR3 is built from 19 residues. V trimming: 4 bases; J trimming: 0 bases; junction bases outside the gene matches: 15. Germline V gene sequence: CDR1 MNHNS, CDR2 SASEGT. This CDR3 is CASSATSGQRLISNQPQHF. In DNA form, the CDR3 reads TGTGCCAGCAGTGCCACATCGGGACAGAGACTTATTAGCAATCAGCCCCAGCATTTT.

This clone was seen repeatedly, ten times or more. The CDR3 DNA reads as TGTGCCAGTAGTATAGATTTGGCAGGCACTGAAGCTTTCTTT. Its protein is CASSIDLAGTEAFF. This sequence joins TRBV19 and TRBJ1-1; D call uncertain. This CDR3 is built from 14 residues. V was trimmed by 0 bases and J by 4 bases, leaving 9 bases between them. CDR1 and CDR2 from the germline V gene are LNHDA and SQIVND (reference sequence).

This clone was seen only a few times. The rearrangement uses TRBV30 and TRBJ1-5; D is uncertain. V lost 5 bases and J lost 2, with 13 bases in between. The CDR3 contains 14 residues. Looked up from germline, CDR1 is GTSNPN and CDR2 is SVGIG (reference sequence). The CDR3, as DNA: TGTGCCTGGCAACTGTCGAGCGGCAATCAGCCCCAGCATTTT. As protein: CAWQLSSGNQPQHF.

This rearrangement joins TRBV12-3 or TRBV12-4 to TRBJ1-2, with D possibly matching TRBD1 (6 bases). The CDR3 runs to 14 residues. The germline V and J ends were trimmed by 6 bases and 6 bases, with 17 bases remaining between them. CDR3 coding DNA: TGTGCCAGCAGGTTAAACAGGGTGGGGGATGGCTACACCTTC. Its translation: CASRLNRVGDGYTF.

In its sample, this clone was seen many times. CDR3 residues: CASSAKGTLTGNNEQFF. The DNA of the CDR3 is TGTGCCAGCAGCGCCAAAGGGACCTTGACAGGGAACAATGAGCAGTTCTTC. The V call is TRBV2, the J call TRBJ2-1, with TRBD1 identical over 7 bases. The trim removed 6 bases at V and 5 bases at J, leaving 16 bases unmatched. The CDR3 length is 17 residues. Germline-derived CDR1 and CDR2 are SNHLY and FYNNEI.